The 30 T cell receptor beta chains in this list originate from one sample, sequenced in a study of T cell responses to AZD1222 COVID-19 vaccine. Here immunoSEQ multiplex PCR was the method, and the copy in TCRdb shows in-frame clones only, minus some. The data contain 170,000 or so clones, roughly nine tenths of them singletons. This sample comprised peripheral blood, obtained on day 0 of AZD1222 vaccination. Receptors were obtained from an adult in good health.

The CDR3 nucleotides read TGTGCCAGCAGAAATAAGGGTCCCTACACTGAAGCTTTCTTT. Encoded protein: CASRNKGPYTEAFF. The rearrangement links TRBV6-6 to TRBJ1-1; D gene unclear. The CDR3 length is 14 residues. Germline assignment: CDR1 MNHNY and CDR2 SVGAGI (reference sequence). V lost 6 bases and J lost 3, with 14 bases in between.

The rearrangement uses TRBV6-5 and TRBJ2-5; D may be TRBD2 (6 bases). The germline CDR1 and CDR2 sequences are MNHEY and SVGAGI. The CDR3 contains 13 residues. Deletions cut 1 base from V and 4 bases from J, with 7 bases between. The CDR3 bases are TGTGCCAGCAGTTACTTGGGGGGAGAGACCCAGTACTTC. This translates into CASSYLGGETQYF.

V is TRBV5-6 and J is TRBJ1-3, with 8 bases aligning to TRBD1. Germline V gives CDR1 SGHDT, CDR2 YYEEEE. The ends lost 4 bases at V and 0 bases at J; junction bases unmatched: 3. This CDR3 has 15 amino acids. The CDR3, as DNA: TGTGCCAGCAGCCCCGGACAGGGCTCTGGAAACACCATATATTTT. This encodes CASSPGQGSGNTIYF.

V is TRBV5-6 and J is TRBJ1-4; D is unresolved. Germline V CDR1 and CDR2: SGHDT, YYEEEE. This CDR3 is 15 amino acids long. Trimming took off 0 bases at V and 7 bases at J, with 13 bases between the two ends. CDR3 region: CASSLDGRTGEKLFF. The CDR3 nucleotides are TGTGCCAGCAGCTTGGACGGGAGGACGGGTGAAAAACTGTTTTTT.

The rearrangement links TRBV6-2 or TRBV6-3 to TRBJ2-5; D ambiguous. The CDR3 length is 12 residues. CDR1 and CDR2 (germline): MNHEY, SVGEGT. Between the trimmed V and J ends, which lost 3 bases and 4 bases, there was a span of 6 bases. The CDR3 region is CASSYSAETQYF. CDR3 DNA sequence: TGTGCCAGCAGTTATAGTGCAGAGACCCAGTACTTC.

This clone is a singleton in its sample. The chain links TRBV6-1 to TRBJ2-6; no firm D call. V gave up 2 bases and J gave up 0 bases, with 11 bases separating them. In germline, CDR1 is MNHNS, CDR2 SASEGT. The CDR3 totals 17 residues. CDR3: CASSERPGSSGANVLTF. The CDR3 DNA reads as TGTGCCAGCAGTGAAAGGCCCGGCAGCTCTGGGGCCAACGTCCTGACTTTC.

In DNA, the CDR3 is TGTGCCAGTACGAACAGGGCGAACACTGAAGCTTTCTTT. Amino acid sequence: CASTNRANTEAFF. The chain joins TRBV19 to TRBJ1-1; TRBD1 is a possible D gene (6 bases). The germline gives CDR1 LNHDA, CDR2 SQIVND (reference sequence). V lost 7 bases and J 1 base, leaving 10 bases between the germline ends. The CDR3 runs 13 residues.

The V call is TRBV5-1, the J call TRBJ1-4, with D possibly TRBD1 on 6 matching bases. This CDR3 is 14 amino acids long. Germline loops: CDR1 SGHRS, CDR2 YFSETQ. V lost 5 bases to trimming and J lost 4 bases, with 12 bases between them. CDR3 loop: CASRRTAVNEKLFF. DNA for the CDR3: TGCGCCAGCAGGAGGACAGCCGTTAATGAAAAACTGTTTTTT.

The table lists this clone with a few counts. J is TRBJ2-7 and V is TRBV6-5; D unresolved. In germline, CDR1 is MNHEY, CDR2 SVGAGI. Between the trimmed V and J ends, which lost 4 bases and 2 bases, there was a span of 18 bases. This CDR3 is 16 amino acids long. The CDR3 spells CASSSVRGRTAYEQYF. As DNA, the CDR3 is TGTGCCAGCAGTTCCGTCCGCGGCCGCACAGCCTACGAGCAGTACTTC.

The CDR3 sequence is CSVAVGGNSPLHF. CDR3 sequence (DNA): TGCAGCGTTGCGGTTGGAGGCAATTCACCCCTCCACTTT. This chain uses TRBV29-1 with TRBJ1-6, with D unresolved. In germline, CDR1 is SQVTM, CDR2 ANQGSEA. The V gene lost 4 bases and the J gene lost 7 bases, with 11 bases spanning the gap. The CDR3 runs to 13 residues.

This sequence joins TRBV7-9 and TRBJ2-4, with a tentative D call TRBD1 (6 bases). The CDR3 length is 12 residues. The ends were cut back, 1 base at V and 9 bases at J, with 7 bases in the middle. Looked up from germline, CDR1 is SEHNR and CDR2 is FQNEAQ (reference sequence). Here the CDR3 reads CASSLGGGIQYF. CDR3 bases: TGTGCCAGCAGCTTAGGAGGGGGCATTCAGTACTTC.

This clone was picked up one time. This rearrangement joins TRBV12-3 or TRBV12-4 to TRBJ1-1; D uncertain. The CDR3 length is 13 residues. V shed 6 bases and J shed 12 bases, with 20 bases lying between them. The CDR3, as DNA: TGTGCCAGCAGCGCCCCGATCGGTGTTGGTTCTTTCTTT. As protein: CASSAPIGVGSFF.

The rearrangement links TRBV18 to TRBJ1-4; 9 nucleotides agree with TRBD1. Germline-derived CDR1 and CDR2 are KGHSH and LQKENI. J was trimmed by 5 bases and V by 4 bases; bases with no gene match: 14. This CDR3 contains 18 residues. In nucleotides, the CDR3 is TGTGCCAGCTCACGACCGCCGGGACAGGGTAGAGGGAATGAAAAACTGTTTTTT. It translates to CASSRPPGQGRGNEKLFF.

The chain carries TRBV5-1 and TRBJ2-7; 7 bases map to TRBD2. With V trimmed by 4 bases and J by 4 bases, 8 bases remained unmatched. The CDR3 extends over 14 amino acids. CDR1 is SGHRS and CDR2 is YFSETQ in the germline V gene. CDR3 sequence: CASSIGEGLYEQYF. The CDR3 DNA sequence: TGCGCCAGCAGCATTGGGGAGGGCCTGTACGAGCAGTACTTC. The complete variable domain, with remaining parts taken from reference TRBV5-1 and TRBJ2-7, reads KAGVTQTPRYLIKTRGQQVTLSCSPISGHRSVSWYQQTPGQGLQFLFEYFSETQRNKGNFPGRFSGRQFSNSRSEMNVSTLELGDSALYLCASSIGEGLYEQYFGPGTRLTVT.

This chain joins TRBV29-1 and TRBJ2-3; D gene uncertain. Trimming took 2 bases from V and 6 from J, leaving 15 bases between them. Germline V gene sequence: CDR1 SQVTM, CDR2 ANQGSEA. The CDR3 contains 14 residues. The CDR3 DNA sequence: TGCAGCGTTGAAAGGTTCGATCAACGGGATACGCAGTATTTT. Translating it yields CSVERFDQRDTQYF.

A single count supports this clone. The chain uses TRBV5-5 and TRBJ1-1, with a tentative D call TRBD1 (5 bases). Trimming stripped 4 bases from V and 0 bases from J, with 13 bases between. Germline V gives CDR1 SGHKS, CDR2 YYEKEE (reference sequence). This CDR3 has 15 residues. The CDR3 sequence is CASSRWRGVNTEAFF. DNA for the CDR3: TGTGCCAGCAGCCGCTGGAGAGGGGTGAACACTGAAGCTTTCTTT.

This clone was observed once. The chain is built from TRBV19 and TRBJ1-5; possible D gene TRBD1, 5 bases. Germline-derived CDR1 and CDR2 are LNHDA and SQIVND (reference sequence). With 5 bases removed from V and 1 base from J, the gap between germline ends came to 15 bases. This CDR3 contains 16 residues. CDR3 in amino acids: CASSPGVGVSNQPQHF. CDR3 DNA sequence: TGTGCCAGTAGTCCCGGGGTGGGGGTGAGCAATCAGCCCCAGCATTTT. The complete variable domain, with remaining parts taken from reference TRBV19 and TRBJ1-5, reads DGGITQSPKYLFRKEGQNVTLSCEQNLNHDAMYWYRQDPGQGLRLIYYSQIVNDFQKGDIAEGYSVSREKKESFPLTVTSAQKNPTAFYLCASSPGVGVSNQPQHFGDGTRLSIL.

The chain joins TRBV9 to TRBJ2-3; unclear D gene. The CDR3 is 15 residues long. Trimming cost V 3 bases and J 1 base, with 12 bases left between them. Germline CDR1 reads SGDLS; CDR2 reads YYNGEE. The CDR3 DNA is TGTGCCAGCAGCGCAGACTTCGTCCGCACAGATACGCAGTATTTT. It yields the protein CASSADFVRTDTQYF. The full variable domain, its missing parts supplied by reference TRBV9 and TRBJ2-3, is DSGVTQTPKHLITATGQRVTLRCSPRSGDLSVYWYQQSLDQGLQFLIQYYNGEERAKGNILERFSAQQFPDLHSELNLSSLELGDSALYFCASSADFVRTDTQYFGPGTRLTVL.

This sequence joins TRBV7-2 and TRBJ2-1; D may correspond to TRBD1 or TRBD2 (5 bases each). Trimming took 5 bases from V and 10 from J, leaving 21 bases between them. The V gene's germline CDR1 is SGHTA and CDR2 FQGNSA. The CDR3 length is 15 residues. The CDR3 protein is CASSPESGTHREQFF. The CDR3 bases are TGTGCCAGCAGCCCCGAGTCCGGGACGCATCGGGAGCAGTTCTTC.

This chain joins TRBV7-9 and TRBJ2-1; 8 bases align to TRBD1. From germline, CDR1 is SEHNR and CDR2 FQNEAQ (reference sequence). The CDR3 spans 15 residues. The trim removed 8 bases at V and 6 bases at J, leaving 12 bases unmatched. The CDR3 protein is CASSRGTGPANEQFF. The DNA of the CDR3 is TGTGCCAGCTCTAGGGGGACAGGCCCCGCCAATGAGCAGTTCTTC.

The chain carries TRBV7-9 and TRBJ1-1; a weak D match, TRBD1 (6 bases). Trimming stripped 5 bases from V and 1 base from J, with 11 bases between. CDR3 length: 14 amino acids. Germline-derived CDR1 and CDR2 are SEHNR and FQNEAQ (reference sequence). CDR3 residues: CASSQRTANTEAFF. CDR3 DNA sequence: TGTGCCAGCAGCCAGAGGACAGCGAACACTGAAGCTTTCTTT.

The chain carries TRBV18 and TRBJ2-7; maybe TRBD2 (6 bases). The length of the CDR3 is 14 residues. Trimming pared 5 bases from V and 4 bases from J, leaving 15 bases between. Germline lookup yields CDR1 KGHSH and CDR2 LQKENI. The CDR3 DNA reads as TGTGCCAGCTCAGCCCGGGTGGGGGGTTACGAGCAGTACTTC. Its translation: CASSARVGGYEQYF. The variable domain in full, with the rest retrieved from reference TRBV18 and TRBJ2-7, is NAGVMQNPRHLVRRRGQEARLRCSPMKGHSHVYWYRQLPEEGLKFMVYLQKENIIDESGMPKERFSAEFPKEGPSILRIQQVVRGDSAAYFCASSARVGGYEQYFGPGTRLTVT.

The chain is built from TRBV2 and TRBJ1-5, with 9 bases fitting TRBD1. CDR3 length: 16 residues. Germline CDR1 SNHLY, CDR2 FYNNEI. V trimming: 6 bases; J trimming: 6 bases; junction bases outside the gene matches: 12. The CDR3 protein is CASREDWTGVGQPQHF. CDR3 DNA sequence: TGTGCCAGCAGAGAGGACTGGACAGGGGTCGGTCAGCCCCAGCATTTT. Together with reference TRBV2 and TRBJ1-5, the CDR3 gives the full variable domain: EPEVTQTPSHQVTQMGQEVILRCVPISNHLYFYWYRQILGQKVEFLVSFYNNEISEKSEIFDDQFSVERPDGSNFTLKIRSTKLEDSAMYFCASREDWTGVGQPQHFGDGTRLSIL.

In its sample, this clone was seen once. The chain uses TRBV19 and TRBJ2-1; no clear D gene. CDR1 is LNHDA, CDR2 SQIVND, per germline (reference sequence). The V end was cut by 10 bases, the J end by 3 bases, with 16 bases between. The CDR3 consists of 14 residues. DNA for the CDR3: TGTGCCACCAAACCTGGCGGATACTACAATGAGCAGTTCTTC. It codes for CATKPGGYYNEQFF.

The rearrangement joins TRBV10-1 to TRBJ1-1; D not certain. CDR1 and CDR2 from the germline V gene are WNHNN and SYGVQD (reference sequence). The CDR3 consists of 14 residues. V was cut by 2 bases and J by 1 base, with 8 bases left in between. The CDR3: CASSEGGANTEAFF. The CDR3 coding sequence is TGCGCCAGCAGTGAGGGTGGAGCGAACACTGAAGCTTTCTTT.

The rearrangement uses TRBV9 and TRBJ1-2, with TRBD1 matching 7 bases. CDR1 and CDR2 (germline): SGDLS, YYNGEE. After removal of 1 base from V and 4 bases from J, the junction contained 1 base not matched to a gene. There are 13 residues in the CDR3. The CDR3 protein is CASSVYRGYGYTF. The CDR3 DNA reads as TGTGCCAGCAGCGTATACAGGGGCTATGGCTACACCTTC.

The chain combines TRBV15 with TRBJ1-6; no reliable D call. The V and J ends lost 0 bases and 10 bases respectively, with 13 bases between them. CDR3 length equals 15 residues. CDR1 is LNHNV and CDR2 is YYDKDF in the germline V gene (reference sequence). CDR3 bases: TGTGCCACCAGCAGAGAGAGAGCGTCTAGATCACCCCTCCACTTT. Residues: CATSRERASRSPLHF.

The count of this clone is one. The V and J genes are TRBV4-2 and TRBJ1-1, with D possibly TRBD1 on 5 matching bases. CDR3 length: 14 residues. Germline CDR1 and CDR2: LGHNA and YNFKEQ. V was trimmed by 4 bases and J by 5 bases, leaving 14 bases between them. The CDR3 region is CASSRQAGETEAFF. Written as DNA, the CDR3 is TGTGCCAGCAGCCGTCAGGCGGGGGAAACTGAAGCTTTCTTT.

The chain joins TRBV5-6 to TRBJ2-7; D ambiguous. The CDR3 is 12 amino acids. Trimming left V 0 bases short and J 5 bases short, with 6 bases between. The germline CDR1 and CDR2 sequences are SGHDT and YYEEEE. DNA for the CDR3: TGTGCCAGCAGCTTGGCCGCGAACGAGCAGTACTTC. Its protein is CASSLAANEQYF. Looking up the rest from reference TRBV5-6 and TRBJ2-7 gives the full variable domain: DAGVTQSPTHLIKTRGQQVTLRCSPKSGHDTVSWYQQALGQGPQFIFQYYEEEERQRGNFPDRFSGHQFPNYSSELNVNALLLGDSALYLCASSLAANEQYFGPGTRLTVT.

The J gene is TRBJ2-5, the V gene TRBV11-3; D perhaps matches TRBD2 (7 bases). The CDR3 is 15 amino acids. Germline CDR1 reads SGHNT; CDR2 reads YENEEA. V lost 2 bases, J lost 5 bases, and 15 bases lay in between. CDR3 DNA: TGTGCCAGCAGCTTACGGGGGGCCTACACTGAGACCCAGTACTTC. Protein sequence: CASSLRGAYTETQYF.